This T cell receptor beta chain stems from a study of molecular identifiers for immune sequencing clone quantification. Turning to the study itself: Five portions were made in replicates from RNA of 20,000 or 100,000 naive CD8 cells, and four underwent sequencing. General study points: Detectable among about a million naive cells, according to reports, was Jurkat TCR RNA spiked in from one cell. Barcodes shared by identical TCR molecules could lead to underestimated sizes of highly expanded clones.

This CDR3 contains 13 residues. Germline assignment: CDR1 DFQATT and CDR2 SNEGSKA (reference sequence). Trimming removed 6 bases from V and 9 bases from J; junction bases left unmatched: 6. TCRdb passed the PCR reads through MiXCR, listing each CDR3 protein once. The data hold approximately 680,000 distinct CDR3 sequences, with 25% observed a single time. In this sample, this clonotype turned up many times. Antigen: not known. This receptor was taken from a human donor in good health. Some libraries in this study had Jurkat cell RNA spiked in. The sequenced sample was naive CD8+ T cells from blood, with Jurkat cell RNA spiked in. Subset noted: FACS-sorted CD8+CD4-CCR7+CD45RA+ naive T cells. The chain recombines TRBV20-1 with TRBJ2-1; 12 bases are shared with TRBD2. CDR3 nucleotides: TGCAGTGCAAAGACTAGCGGGAGTAGTGAGCAGTTCTTC. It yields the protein CSAKTSGSSEQFF.